This TCR beta chain appears in the sequencing data of a study of blood T cells in healthy people across ages. This clonotype was seen only a few times. A second PCR, run for 7 to 11 cycles, used a sample-barcoded 5' primer plus a J-beta primer mix. TCRdb analysed the 5' RACE reads with MiXCR anew, one entry per CDR3 protein. Of approximately 1.5 million distinct CDR3 sequences in the sample, about 35% were seen once. CDR1 and CDR2 from the germline V gene are LGHNA and YNFKEQ. This CDR3 contains 19 residues. V lost 0 bases to trimming and J lost 2 bases; unmatched junction nucleotides: 5. Sequenced: blood. This chain uses TRBV4-2 with TRBJ2-3; TRBD2 matches at 16 bases. The TCR was taken from a woman in her 30s in good health. CDR3 sequence: CASSQEGTSGRAHTDTQYF. The CDR3 DNA is TGTGCCAGCAGCCAAGAAGGGACTAGCGGGAGGGCCCACACAGATACGCAGTATTTT.